This TCR beta chain was observed in a study of early T cells in non-severe SARS-CoV-2 infection. Study summary: The chains were unpaired, and the sequenced material was bulk RNA from unsorted whole blood.

In the library, individual cDNA molecules carried attached unique molecular identifiers. Via MiXCR, TCRdb re-called the 5' RACE reads, giving one row per CDR3 protein. Here the sample spans 75,000 to 90,000 distinct CDR3 sequences, more than 12% being singletons. This clonotype was recorded a few times. Its antigen is unidentified. Study findings and constraints: Reliance on VDJdb matching favored anti-spike CD8 responses; private and CD4 specificities were missed.

Germline assignment: CDR1 MNHNS and CDR2 SASEGT. Trimming removed 8 bases at V and 2 bases at J, with 16 bases between. The CDR3 consists of 15 residues. Sequenced material: whole blood. The rearrangement uses TRBV6-1 and TRBJ2-1, with D possibly TRBD2 on 7 matching bases. This sequence originates from an adult who was a healthcare worker with PCR-confirmed SARS-CoV-2 infection or an uninfected control (not recorded which). The CDR3 loop is CASVEQGGPYNEQFF. CDR3 bases: TGTGCCAGCGTAGAACAGGGAGGGCCCTACAATGAGCAGTTCTTC.